This is a list of T cell receptor beta chains from one sample in a study of T cells in Graves' hyperthyroidism and ophthalmopathy. TCRdb itself ran the multiplex PCR reads through MiXCR, one entry per CDR3 protein. The top ten hold around 20% of the sample, which has roughly 170,000 distinct CDR3 sequences, over 8% seen once. Sequencing was carried out using blood. The source is a woman aged 18 to 35 with Graves' hyperthyroidism that later progressed to Graves' ophthalmopathy. CDR3s include the opening cysteine and the closing phenylalanine or tryptophan. A D gene is named only where the DNA matches it firmly. Clone size appears in some rows only: once, few, many, or a class for an expanded clone.

v_call: TRBV29-1
j_call: TRBJ2-7
clone_size: many
d_call: -
cdr3_aa: CSVASAQGTVGEQYF
cdr3_nt: TGCAGCGTTGCCTCCGCCCAGGGAACCGTGGGCGAGCAGTACTTC

v_call: TRBV10-3
j_call: TRBJ2-5
clone_size: many
d_call: TRBD2
cdr3_aa: CATRLAGEETQYF
cdr3_nt: TGTGCCACCAGACTAGCGGGAGAAGAGACCCAGTACTTC

v_call: TRBV15
j_call: TRBJ1-1
clone_size: many
d_call: TRBD1
cdr3_aa: CATSRRGGTGSTEAFF
cdr3_nt: TGTGCCACCAGCAGACGGGGGGGGACAGGGAGCACTGAAGCTTTCTTT

v_call: TRBV3-1
j_call: TRBJ1-3
clone_size: many
d_call: -
cdr3_aa: CASSRQEWNTIYF
cdr3_nt: TGTGCCAGCTCCCGACAGGAGTGGAACACCATATATTTT

v_call: TRBV7-3
j_call: TRBJ2-1
clone_size: many
d_call: -
cdr3_aa: CASSSRPGWSSYNEQFF
cdr3_nt: TGTGCCAGCAGCTCTCGGCCGGGGTGGAGCTCCTACAATGAGCAGTTCTTC

v_call: TRBV28
j_call: TRBJ2-4
clone_size: many
d_call: -
cdr3_aa: CASRGGGGAGHIQYF
cdr3_nt: TGTGCCAGCAGGGGCGGAGGGGGCGCAGGACACATTCAGTACTTC

v_call: TRBV4-1
j_call: TRBJ1-3
clone_size: -
d_call: -
cdr3_aa: CASSQGLRVAGNTIYF
cdr3_nt: TGCGCCAGCAGCCAAGGACTCCGGGTGGCTGGAAACACCATATATTTT

v_call: TRBV2
j_call: TRBJ2-2
clone_size: many
d_call: -
cdr3_aa: CASSENQGYTGELFF
cdr3_nt: TGTGCCAGCAGCGAAAATCAGGGATACACCGGGGAGCTGTTTTTT

v_call: TRBV7-9
j_call: TRBJ2-3
clone_size: many
d_call: -
cdr3_aa: CASSLDRARTQYF
cdr3_nt: TGTGCCAGCAGCTTAGACCGGGCTAGGACGCAGTATTTT

v_call: TRBV19
j_call: TRBJ2-7
clone_size: few
d_call: -
cdr3_aa: CASSPGGTPPEQYF
cdr3_nt: TGTGCCAGTAGTCCTGGCGGGACCCCTCCCGAGCAGTACTTC

v_call: TRBV29-1
j_call: TRBJ2-1
clone_size: many
d_call: -
cdr3_aa: CSVEYGNGSRFHEQFF
cdr3_nt: TGCAGCGTTGAGTATGGTAACGGGAGTAGGTTCCATGAGCAGTTCTTC

v_call: TRBV7-9
j_call: TRBJ1-2
clone_size: many
d_call: -
cdr3_aa: CASSLGQENYGYTF
cdr3_nt: TGTGCCAGCAGCTTAGGACAGGAGAACTATGGCTACACCTTC

v_call: TRBV28
j_call: TRBJ2-3
clone_size: many
d_call: -
cdr3_aa: CASKRDRRVDTQYF
cdr3_nt: TGTGCCAGCAAAAGGGACCGAAGGGTAGATACGCAGTATTTT

v_call: TRBV11-2
j_call: TRBJ2-7
clone_size: many
d_call: -
cdr3_aa: CASSQFGWGAVPEQYF
cdr3_nt: TGTGCCAGCAGCCAATTTGGTTGGGGTGCGGTTCCCGAGCAGTACTTC

v_call: TRBV20-1
j_call: TRBJ2-7
clone_size: -
d_call: TRBD2
cdr3_aa: CSATLAGGVMGEQYF
cdr3_nt: TGCAGTGCTACTCTAGCGGGAGGGGTAATGGGGGAGCAGTACTTC

v_call: TRBV12-3/TRBV12-4
j_call: TRBJ2-5
clone_size: many
d_call: -
cdr3_aa: CASSLGGTGTQYF
cdr3_nt: TGTGCCAGCAGTTTAGGAGGGACGGGGACCCAGTACTTC

v_call: TRBV6-1
j_call: TRBJ2-1
clone_size: many
d_call: -
cdr3_aa: CAILLIGQIYNEQFF
cdr3_nt: TGTGCCATCCTCTTAATTGGACAGATCTACAATGAGCAGTTCTTC

v_call: TRBV12-3/TRBV12-4
j_call: TRBJ2-5
clone_size: many
d_call: TRBD1
cdr3_aa: CASSNGQGEVETQYF
cdr3_nt: TGTGCCAGCAGTAATGGACAGGGGGAAGTAGAGACCCAGTACTTC

v_call: TRBV7-9
j_call: TRBJ2-3
clone_size: many
d_call: -
cdr3_aa: CASSLIQGSTDTQYF
cdr3_nt: TGTGCCAGCAGCTTAATCCAGGGTAGCACAGATACGCAGTATTTT

v_call: TRBV27
j_call: TRBJ1-5
clone_size: many
d_call: -
cdr3_aa: CASKGQGNNQPQHF
cdr3_nt: TGTGCCAGCAAAGGGCAGGGAAACAATCAGCCCCAGCATTTT

v_call: TRBV20-1
j_call: TRBJ2-3
clone_size: few
d_call: TRBD2
cdr3_aa: CSARDLSSGNTDTQYF
cdr3_nt: TGCAGTGCTAGAGATTTGTCTAGCGGTAACACAGATACGCAGTATTTT

v_call: TRBV18
j_call: TRBJ2-7
clone_size: -
d_call: TRBD2
cdr3_aa: CASSPVAGVSEQYF
cdr3_nt: TGTGCCAGCTCACCCGTCGCGGGAGTGTCCGAGCAGTACTTC

v_call: TRBV3-1
j_call: TRBJ2-7
clone_size: many
d_call: -
cdr3_aa: CASSQSLGLRGNSYEQYF
cdr3_nt: TGTGCCAGCAGCCAGTCCCTTGGGTTGAGGGGAAATTCCTACGAGCAGTACTTC

v_call: TRBV20-1
j_call: TRBJ2-1
clone_size: many
d_call: TRBD2
cdr3_aa: CSAIWLAGEGSYNEQFF
cdr3_nt: TGCAGTGCTATTTGGCTAGCGGGAGAAGGTTCCTACAATGAGCAGTTCTTC